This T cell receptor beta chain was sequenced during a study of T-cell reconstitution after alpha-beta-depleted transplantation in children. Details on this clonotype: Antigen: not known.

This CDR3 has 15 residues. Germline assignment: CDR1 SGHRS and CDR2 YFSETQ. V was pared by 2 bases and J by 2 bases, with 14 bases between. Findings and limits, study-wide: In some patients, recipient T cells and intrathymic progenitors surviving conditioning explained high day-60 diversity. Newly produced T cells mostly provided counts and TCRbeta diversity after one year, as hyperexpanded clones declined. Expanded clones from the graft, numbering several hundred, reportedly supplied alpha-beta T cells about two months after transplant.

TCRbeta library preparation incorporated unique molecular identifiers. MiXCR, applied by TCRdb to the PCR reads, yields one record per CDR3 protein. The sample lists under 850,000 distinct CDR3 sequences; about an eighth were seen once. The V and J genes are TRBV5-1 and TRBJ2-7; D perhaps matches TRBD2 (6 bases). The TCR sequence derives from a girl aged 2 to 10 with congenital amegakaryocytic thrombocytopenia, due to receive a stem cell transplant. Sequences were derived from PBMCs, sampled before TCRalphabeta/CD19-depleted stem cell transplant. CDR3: CASSFGGVVTYEQYF. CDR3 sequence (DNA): TGCGCCAGCAGCTTCGGGGGAGTGGTAACCTACGAGCAGTACTTC.